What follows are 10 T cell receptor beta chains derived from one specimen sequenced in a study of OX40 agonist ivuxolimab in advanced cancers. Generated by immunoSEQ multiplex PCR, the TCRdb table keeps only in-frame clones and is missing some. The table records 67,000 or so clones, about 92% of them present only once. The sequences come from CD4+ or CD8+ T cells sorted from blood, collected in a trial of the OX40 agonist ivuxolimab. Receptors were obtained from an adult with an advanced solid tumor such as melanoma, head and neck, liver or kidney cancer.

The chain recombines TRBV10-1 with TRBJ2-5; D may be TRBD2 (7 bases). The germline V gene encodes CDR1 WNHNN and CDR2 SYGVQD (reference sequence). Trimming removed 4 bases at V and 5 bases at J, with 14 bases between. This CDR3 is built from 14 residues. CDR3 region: CASSVQGRDETQYF. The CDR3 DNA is TGCGCCAGCAGTGTTCAGGGGAGGGACGAGACCCAGTACTTC.

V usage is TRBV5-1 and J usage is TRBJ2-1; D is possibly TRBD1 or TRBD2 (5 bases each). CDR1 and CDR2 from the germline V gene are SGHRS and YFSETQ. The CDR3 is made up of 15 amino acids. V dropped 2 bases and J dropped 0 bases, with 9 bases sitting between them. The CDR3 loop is CASSLGEISYNEQFF. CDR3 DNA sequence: TGCGCCAGCAGCTTAGGGGAGATCTCCTACAATGAGCAGTTCTTC.

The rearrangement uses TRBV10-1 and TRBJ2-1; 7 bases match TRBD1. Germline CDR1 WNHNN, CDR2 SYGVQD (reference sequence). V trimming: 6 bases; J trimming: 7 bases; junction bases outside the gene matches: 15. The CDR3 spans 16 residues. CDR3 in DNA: TGCGCCAGCAGCTTGAAGGGGGCAGGCGGACGGAATGAGCAGTTCTTC. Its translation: CASSLKGAGGRNEQFF.

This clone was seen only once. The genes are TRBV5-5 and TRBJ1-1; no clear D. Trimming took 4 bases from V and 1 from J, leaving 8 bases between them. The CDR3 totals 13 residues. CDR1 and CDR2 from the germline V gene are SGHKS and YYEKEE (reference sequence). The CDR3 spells CASSMHPNTEAFF. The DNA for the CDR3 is TGTGCCAGCAGCATGCACCCGAACACTGAAGCTTTCTTT.

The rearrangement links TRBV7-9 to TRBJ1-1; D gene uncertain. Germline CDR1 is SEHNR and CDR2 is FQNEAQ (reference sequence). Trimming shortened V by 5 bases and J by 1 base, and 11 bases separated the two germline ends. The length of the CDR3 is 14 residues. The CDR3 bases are TGTGCCAGCAGCCTCAAGCTCAGGAACACTGAAGCTTTCTTT. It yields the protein CASSLKLRNTEAFF. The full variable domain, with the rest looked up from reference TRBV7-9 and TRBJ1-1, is DTGVSQNPRHKITKRGQNVTFRCDPISEHNRLYWYRQTLGQGPEFLTYFQNEAQLEKSRLLSDRFSAERPKGSFSTLEIQRTEQGDSAMYLCASSLKLRNTEAFFGQGTRLTVV.

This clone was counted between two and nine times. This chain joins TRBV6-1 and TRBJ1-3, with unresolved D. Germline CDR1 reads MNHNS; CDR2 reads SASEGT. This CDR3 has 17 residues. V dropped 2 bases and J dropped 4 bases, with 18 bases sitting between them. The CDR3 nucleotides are TGTGCCAGCAGTGAAAACTACCGGGGAACGGGAGGAAACACCATATATTTT. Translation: CASSENYRGTGGNTIYF.

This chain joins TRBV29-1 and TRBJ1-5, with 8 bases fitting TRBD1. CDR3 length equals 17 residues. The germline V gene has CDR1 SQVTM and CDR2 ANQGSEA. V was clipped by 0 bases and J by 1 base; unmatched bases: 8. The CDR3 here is CSVEDEGTGGSNQPQHF. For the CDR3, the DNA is TGCAGCGTTGAAGACGAAGGGACAGGAGGGAGCAATCAGCCCCAGCATTTT. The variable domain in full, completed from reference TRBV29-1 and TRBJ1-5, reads SAVISQKPSRDICQRGTSLTIQCQVDSQVTMMFWYRQQPGQSLTLIATANQGSEATYESGFVIDKFPISRPNLTFSTLTVSNMSPEDSSIYLCSVEDEGTGGSNQPQHFGDGTRLSIL.

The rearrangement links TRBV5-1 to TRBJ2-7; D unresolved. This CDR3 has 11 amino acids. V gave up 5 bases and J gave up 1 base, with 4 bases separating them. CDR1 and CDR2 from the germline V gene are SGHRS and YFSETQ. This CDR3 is CASRRSYEQYF. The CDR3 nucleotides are TGCGCCAGCAGGAGGTCCTACGAGCAGTACTTC.

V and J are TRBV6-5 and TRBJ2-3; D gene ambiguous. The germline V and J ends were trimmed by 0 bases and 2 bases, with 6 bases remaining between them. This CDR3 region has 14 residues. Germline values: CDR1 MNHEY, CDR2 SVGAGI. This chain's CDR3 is CASSYSFLTDTQYF. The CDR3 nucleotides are TGTGCCAGCAGTTACTCGTTCCTCACAGATACGCAGTATTTT.

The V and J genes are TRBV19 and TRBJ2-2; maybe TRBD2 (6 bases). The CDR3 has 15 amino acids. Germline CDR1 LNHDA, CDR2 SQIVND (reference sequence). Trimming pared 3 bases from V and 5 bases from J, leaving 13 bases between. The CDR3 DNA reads TGTGCCAGTAGTATTCGGCAGGCGGGAACCGGGGAGCTGTTTTTT. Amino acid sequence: CASSIRQAGTGELFF.